The sequence of this T cell receptor (beta chain) was determined in a study of blood T cells in healthy people across ages. The use of a sample-barcoded 5' primer and a J-beta primer mix characterized a second PCR of about 7 to 12 cycles. TCRdb reanalysed the 5' RACE reads using MiXCR and keeps one entry per CDR3 protein. Altogether around 1,500,000 distinct CDR3 sequences are present, 40% to 50% being singletons, with the ten largest covering under 8%. J was trimmed by 5 bases and V by 5 bases; bases with no gene match: 8. The CDR3 sequence is 15 residues long. The sequence came from a young woman in good health. Source material: blood. The genes are TRBV12-3 or TRBV12-4 and TRBJ2-7, with 11 bases identical to TRBD1. The CDR3 sequence is CASSQGQGASDEQYF. The CDR3 DNA follows: TGTGCCAGCAGTCAAGGACAGGGGGCATCGGACGAGCAGTACTTC.